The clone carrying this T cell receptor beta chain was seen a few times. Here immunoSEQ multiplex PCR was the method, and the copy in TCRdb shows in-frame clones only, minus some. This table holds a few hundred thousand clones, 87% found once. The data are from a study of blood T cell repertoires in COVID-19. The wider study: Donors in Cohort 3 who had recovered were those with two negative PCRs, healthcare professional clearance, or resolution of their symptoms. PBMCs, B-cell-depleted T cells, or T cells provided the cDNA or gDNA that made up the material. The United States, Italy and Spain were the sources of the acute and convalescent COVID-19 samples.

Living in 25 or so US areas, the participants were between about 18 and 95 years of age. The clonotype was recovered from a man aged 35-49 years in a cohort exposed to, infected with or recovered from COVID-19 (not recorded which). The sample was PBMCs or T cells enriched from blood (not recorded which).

CDR3: CASSLGQRDGYTF. The CDR3 DNA reads as TGTGCCAGCAGCTTGGGACAGAGGGATGGCTACACCTTC. This chain uses TRBV7-9 with TRBJ1-2; 7 bases line up with TRBD1. Germline V gene lookup returns CDR1 SEHNR and CDR2 FQNEAQ (reference sequence). V was pared by 3 bases and J by 6 bases, with 4 bases of the junction left unmatched. CDR3 length: 13 residues.